Presented here are 32 T cell receptor beta chains from one specimen sequenced in a study of blood T cell repertoires in COVID-19. The repertoire was sequenced with immunoSEQ multiplex PCR; TCRdb's copy has only in-frame clones and lacks some. Here the sample spans fewer than 450,000 clones, over 70% being singletons. The sequencing sample was made of peripheral blood. The receptors were sampled from a woman aged 45-59 years with COVID-19, enrolled during active disease.

The rearrangement links TRBV9 to TRBJ2-1; D gene unclear. Looked up from germline, CDR1 is SGDLS and CDR2 is YYNGEE. CDR3 size: 11 residues. Trimming removed 5 bases at V and 4 bases at J, with 4 bases between. The CDR3 spells CASSQYNEQFF. The CDR3 coding sequence is TGTGCCAGCAGTCAATACAATGAGCAGTTCTTC.

This clone was seen a few times. The chain couples TRBV19 to TRBJ2-1, with 7 positions matching TRBD2. CDR3 length: 15 amino acids. With V trimmed by 6 bases and J by 0 bases, 5 bases remained unmatched. CDR1 is LNHDA, CDR2 SQIVND, per germline (reference sequence). The CDR3 region has the DNA TGTGCCAGTAGCCCTGAGCGGGGCTCCTACAATGAGCAGTTCTTC. This encodes CASSPERGSYNEQFF.

This chain uses TRBV30 with TRBJ2-7; D gene uncertain. The V end lost 6 bases, the J end lost 2 bases, and 8 bases lay between the germline ends. This CDR3 comprises 11 residues. Germline CDR1 reads GTSNPN; CDR2 reads SVGIG (reference sequence). CDR3 in amino acids: CACGSTYEQYF. CDR3 DNA: TGTGCCTGCGGGTCCACCTACGAGCAGTACTTC.

The CDR3 nucleotides are TGTGCCAGCAGCTTGGTGGGTAAGGGGAACCAAGAGACCCAGTACTTC. Translated: CASSLVGKGNQETQYF. This chain links TRBV5-4 with TRBJ2-5; maybe TRBD1 (5 bases). Trimming took off 0 bases at V and 0 bases at J, with 12 bases between the two ends. From germline, CDR1 is SGHNT and CDR2 YYREEE (reference sequence). This CDR3 is built from 16 residues.

This chain uses TRBV30 with TRBJ2-2; TRBD2 agrees at 12 bases. Germline V gene sequence: CDR1 GTSNPN, CDR2 SVGIG (reference sequence). CDR3 size: 16 residues. Losses at the gene ends were 0 bases for V and 4 bases for J; bases not matched to a gene: 3. CDR3 region: CAWSVRLAGVTGELFF. CDR3 in DNA: TGTGCCTGGAGTGTAAGACTAGCGGGAGTCACCGGGGAGCTGTTTTTT.

The CDR3 DNA sequence: TGTGCCAGCATCCCGAGACAGGGGATGAACACTGAAGCTTTCTTT. Protein sequence: CASIPRQGMNTEAFF. The chain has TRBV2 and TRBJ1-1, with 8 nucleotides matching TRBD1. Germline loops: CDR1 SNHLY, CDR2 FYNNEI. V shed 7 bases, J shed 0 bases, and the junction held 7 bases outside the gene matches. The CDR3 contains 15 residues.

In DNA, the CDR3 is TGTGCCAGTGGACAGAGATACGAGCAGTACTTC. Translating it yields CASGQRYEQYF. V gene TRBV19 combines with J gene TRBJ2-7, with a tentative D call TRBD1 (6 bases). Trimming pared 8 bases from V and 4 bases from J, leaving 9 bases between. Germline V gene sequence: CDR1 LNHDA, CDR2 SQIVND (reference sequence). The CDR3 has 11 amino acids.

This chain links TRBV5-5 with TRBJ1-1, with no clear D. In germline, CDR1 is SGHKS, CDR2 YYEKEE (reference sequence). Deletions cut 0 bases from V and 1 base from J, with 7 bases between. This CDR3 contains 14 residues. The CDR3 loop reads CASSLGAENTEAFF. CDR3 DNA sequence: TGTGCCAGCAGCTTGGGGGCAGAGAACACTGAAGCTTTCTTT.

This clone was found once. The chain carries TRBV5-1 and TRBJ2-1; D perhaps matches TRBD2 (5 bases). This CDR3 contains 13 residues. V lost 0 bases and J lost 12, with 13 bases in between. Germline CDR1 SGHRS, CDR2 YFSETQ. CDR3 residues: CASSLDPEGGQFF. The CDR3 region has the DNA TGCGCCAGCAGCTTGGACCCTGAGGGCGGGCAGTTCTTC.

This chain links TRBV9 with TRBJ2-1; TRBD2 matches at 16 bases. The length of the CDR3 is 19 residues. Germline CDR1 SGDLS, CDR2 YYNGEE. V trimming: 2 bases; J trimming: 7 bases; junction bases outside the gene matches: 12. CDR3 region: CASSVLGLAGGPGENEQFF. The DNA for the CDR3 is TGTGCCAGCAGCGTTTTGGGACTAGCGGGAGGGCCCGGGGAGAATGAGCAGTTCTTC. The variable domain in full, completed from reference TRBV9 and TRBJ2-1, reads DSGVTQTPKHLITATGQRVTLRCSPRSGDLSVYWYQQSLDQGLQFLIQYYNGEERAKGNILERFSAQQFPDLHSELNLSSLELGDSALYFCASSVLGLAGGPGENEQFFGPGTRLTVL.

This sequence joins TRBV18 and TRBJ1-2; 9 bases line up with TRBD1. Per the germline V gene, CDR1 is KGHSH and CDR2 is LQKENI. V shed 6 bases, J shed 2 bases, and the junction held 10 bases outside the gene matches. The CDR3 has 16 residues. CDR3 nucleotide sequence: TGTGCCAGCTCGCCCCAGGGGACAGGGATAAACTATGGCTACACCTTC. It yields the protein CASSPQGTGINYGYTF.

The J gene is TRBJ1-2, the V gene TRBV27; 7 nucleotides agree with TRBD1. The junction had 6 bases not matched to a gene; V was cut back by 3 bases and J by 5 bases. CDR1 and CDR2 from the germline V gene are MNHEY and SMNVEV (reference sequence). The CDR3 has 14 residues. In DNA form, the CDR3 reads TGTGCCAGCAGTTTCGACAGGGAAGGATATGGCTACACCTTC. It specifies CASSFDREGYGYTF.

The CDR3 sequence: CASSQGAWTSRSEQYF. In nucleotides, the CDR3 is TGTGCCAGCAGCCAAGGAGCGTGGACTTCCAGGTCTGAGCAGTACTTC. The rearrangement uses TRBV3-1 (or the pseudogene TRBV3-2) and TRBJ2-7; D may be TRBD2 (5 bases). CDR1 and CDR2 (germline): LGHDT, YNNKEL (reference sequence). The CDR3 totals 16 residues. Trimming pared 1 base from V and 7 bases from J, leaving 20 bases between.

This rearrangement joins TRBV19 to TRBJ1-2; 9 bases are shared with TRBD1. This CDR3 has 17 amino acids. Trimming took 5 bases from V and 9 from J; bases not matched to a gene: 19. The V gene's germline CDR1 is LNHDA and CDR2 SQIVND (reference sequence). As DNA, the CDR3 is TGTGCCAGTAGTGCCACCGGGACAGGGTTGGGGCGATACCGCTACACCTTC. Translation: CASSATGTGLGRYRYTF.

The chain combines TRBV19 with TRBJ1-5; TRBD1 might be the D (5 bases). The CDR3 runs 16 residues. In germline, CDR1 is LNHDA, CDR2 SQIVND (reference sequence). With 4 bases removed from V and 3 bases from J, the gap between germline ends came to 16 bases. CDR3 residues: CASSRRAGSYNQPQHF. CDR3 in DNA: TGTGCCAGTAGTAGGAGGGCAGGGAGTTACAATCAGCCCCAGCATTTT.

The chain joins TRBV19 to TRBJ1-2; D may be TRBD1 (5 bases). Trimming cost V 3 bases and J 2 bases, with 19 bases left between them. There are 17 residues in the CDR3. Looked up from germline, CDR1 is LNHDA and CDR2 is SQIVND (reference sequence). The CDR3 protein is CASSIANSYRPNYGYTF. CDR3 in DNA: TGTGCCAGTAGTATTGCAAACTCTTACAGGCCCAACTATGGCTACACCTTC.

The V gene is TRBV11-2, the J gene TRBJ2-1, with 13 nucleotides matching TRBD2. The ends lost 5 bases at V and 9 bases at J; junction bases unmatched: 13. Per germline, CDR1 SGHAT and CDR2 FQNNGV. This CDR3 is 17 amino acids long. CDR3 in amino acids: CASSPGLAGVRASEQFF. The CDR3 region has the DNA TGTGCCAGCAGCCCCGGACTAGCGGGAGTTCGGGCCAGTGAGCAGTTCTTC.

The chain is built from TRBV5-1 and TRBJ2-5; TRBD2 matches at 7 bases. Germline CDR1 and CDR2: SGHRS and YFSETQ. CDR3 length: 15 residues. V lost 7 bases and J lost 4; bases outside the gene matches: 13. CDR3 in amino acids: CASSGGGIGGETQYF. CDR3 nucleotides: TGCGCCAGCTCTGGCGGGGGTATCGGGGGAGAGACCCAGTACTTC.

The chain links TRBV30 to TRBJ1-1; a possible D gene is TRBD1 (6 bases). Trimming left V 7 bases short and J 11 bases short, with 17 bases between. Germline V gives CDR1 GTSNPN, CDR2 SVGIG (reference sequence). This CDR3 is built from 11 residues. The CDR3 DNA is TGTGCCTACTTCACCGGGAGGGGGGCTTTCTTT. Protein: CAYFTGRGAFF.

J is TRBJ2-7 and V is TRBV5-5; unclear D gene. With 4 bases removed from V and 5 bases from J, the gap between germline ends came to 19 bases. Germline V gene lookup returns CDR1 SGHKS and CDR2 YYEKEE (reference sequence). This CDR3 spans 15 amino acids. The CDR3 DNA reads TGTGCCAGCAGCGCCTATAGCCTATCTGGAGACGAGCAGTACTTC. It encodes CASSAYSLSGDEQYF.

This clone was seen a handful of times. This sequence joins TRBV11-1 and TRBJ1-5; D may be TRBD1 (6 bases). The germline gives CDR1 SGHAT, CDR2 FQDESV (reference sequence). This CDR3 has 14 amino acids. Trimming cost V 1 base and J 3 bases, with 7 bases left between them. The CDR3 spells CASSLGGHNQPQHF. CDR3 sequence (DNA): TGTGCCAGCAGCTTAGGGGGACACAATCAGCCCCAGCATTTT.

This chain uses TRBV5-6 with TRBJ2-7; 7 bases align to TRBD1. The CDR3 covers 13 residues. CDR1 and CDR2 from the germline V gene are SGHDT and YYEEEE. The V segment lost 3 bases and the J segment 3 bases; nucleotides outside the gene matches: 3. Written as DNA, the CDR3 is TGTGCCAGCAGCTACCGGGACAGCTACGAGCAGTACTTC. Translated, it gives CASSYRDSYEQYF. Filled out from reference TRBV5-6 and TRBJ2-7, the complete variable domain reads DAGVTQSPTHLIKTRGQQVTLRCSPKSGHDTVSWYQQALGQGPQFIFQYYEEEERQRGNFPDRFSGHQFPNYSSELNVNALLLGDSALYLCASSYRDSYEQYFGPGTRLTVT.

This chain uses TRBV19 with TRBJ1-1; tentatively, D is TRBD1 (6 bases). Germline CDR1 reads LNHDA; CDR2 reads SQIVND (reference sequence). This CDR3 spans 15 amino acids. The V end lost 3 bases, the J end lost 3 bases, and 14 bases lay between the germline ends. The DNA for the CDR3 is TGTGCCAGTAGTATCAGGGGAGAGGATTACACTGAAGCTTTCTTT. Its protein is CASSIRGEDYTEAFF.

The CDR3 loop reads CASSPEGNIQYF. The CDR3 nucleotides read TGTGCCAGCTCACCAGAGGGAAACATTCAGTACTTC. The chain links TRBV18 to TRBJ2-4, with a weak D call TRBD2 (5 bases). CDR3 length: 12 residues. The germline CDR1 and CDR2 sequences are KGHSH and LQKENI. V lost 2 bases and J lost 6, with 5 bases in between.

The chain couples TRBV6-6 to TRBJ2-7; 10 nucleotides align to TRBD1. Germline V lookup: CDR1 MNHNY, CDR2 SVGAGI (reference sequence). The CDR3 is 15 amino acids. V dropped 0 bases and J dropped 5; count of bases not matched to a gene: 4. In DNA, the CDR3 is TGTGCCAGCAGTTACTCCGGGACAGGGGTCGACGAGCAGTACTTC. Amino acid sequence: CASSYSGTGVDEQYF.

J is TRBJ2-7 and V is TRBV3-1 (or the pseudogene TRBV3-2); possibly TRBD2 for D (5 bases). V was cut by 1 base and J by 0 bases, with 10 bases left in between. The germline V gene has CDR1 LGHDT and CDR2 YNNKEL (reference sequence). This CDR3 spans 15 amino acids. The CDR3 nucleotides are TGTGCCAGCAGCCAAGGAACTAGTCACTCCTACGAGCAGTACTTC. This encodes CASSQGTSHSYEQYF.

The V and J genes are TRBV4-1 and TRBJ2-1; 14 nucleotides align to TRBD2. The V and J ends lost 7 bases and 7 bases, in that order; junction bases with no gene match: 12. Germline V gene data show CDR1 as MGHRA and CDR2 as YSYEKL. The CDR3 consists of 17 residues. The CDR3 DNA follows: TGCGCCAGCAACCCCGCGAGGACTAGCGGGAGGTGGAATGAGCAGTTCTTC. This sequence encodes CASNPARTSGRWNEQFF.

This clone was observed once. The chain carries TRBV13 and TRBJ1-2; 9 positions match TRBD1. J gave up 8 bases and V 4 bases, and 5 bases lay outside the gene matches. Germline CDR1 PRHDT, CDR2 FYEKMQ (reference sequence). This CDR3 has 13 residues. CDR3 sequence (DNA): TGTGCCAGCAGCTCCACAGGGGGCCGAGGCTACACCTTC. Encoded protein: CASSSTGGRGYTF.

The chain has TRBV7-6 and TRBJ2-2; 9 nucleotides align to TRBD1. The CDR3 spans 18 residues. Germline CDR1 reads SGHVS; CDR2 reads FNYEAQ. V was pared by 2 bases and J by 4 bases, with 11 bases of the junction left unmatched. The CDR3 protein is CASSLTGGAALGTGELFF. CDR3 nucleotide sequence: TGTGCCAGCAGCTTAACAGGGGGCGCCGCTCTGGGCACCGGGGAGCTGTTTTTT.

The chain combines TRBV5-4 with TRBJ1-2; TRBD1 matches 9 bases. With 4 bases clipped from V and 3 bases from J, the junction kept 7 bases outside the gene matches. The CDR3 runs 15 residues. The V gene's germline CDR1 is SGHNT and CDR2 YYREEE (reference sequence). Here the CDR3 reads CASSPRTGVDYGYTF. The CDR3 bases are TGTGCCAGCAGCCCTCGGACAGGGGTTGACTATGGCTACACCTTC.

This sequence joins TRBV7-9 and TRBJ1-5; D remains unclear. V was pared by 2 bases and J by 4 bases, with 15 bases between. From germline, CDR1 is SEHNR and CDR2 FQNEAQ (reference sequence). The CDR3 sequence is 16 residues long. CDR3 bases: TGTGCCAGCAGCTTACAGATGGGCGCCCGGAATCAGCCCCAGCATTTT. Its translation is CASSLQMGARNQPQHF.

This clone was picked up one time. The V gene is TRBV4-1, the J gene TRBJ1-2; maybe TRBD1 (5 bases). The V end lost 5 bases, the J end lost 3 bases, and 13 bases lay between the germline ends. Looked up from germline, CDR1 is MGHRA and CDR2 is YSYEKL. The CDR3 covers 14 residues. The CDR3 reads CASSSGGRDYGYTF. The CDR3 DNA follows: TGCGCCAGCAGCTCTGGTGGCAGGGACTATGGCTACACCTTC.